The sequence of this T cell receptor beta chain was determined in a study of response to subunit inactivated influenza vaccine. MiXCR, run by TCRdb on the RT-PCR reads, gives a single entry per CDR3 protein. The sample carries fewer than 350,000 distinct CDR3 sequences, 21% recorded once. For this clonotype: Its matching antigen is unknown.

Findings and caveats of the study: It was the authors' suggestion that each seasonal influenza vaccination recruits few new T cells.

Sequenced here: PBMCs from blood, sampled roughly 20 months after vaccination. The receptor's source is a man between 50 and 70 years old who received an inactivated influenza vaccine.

DNA of the CDR3: TGCAGTGCAAATCAGGGCAACACTGAAGCTTTCTTT. It encodes CSANQGNTEAFF. This chain joins TRBV20-1 and TRBJ1-1; tentative D call: TRBD1 (5 bases). Trimming left V 6 bases short and J 2 bases short, with 10 bases between. The CDR3 length is 12 residues. Per germline, CDR1 DFQATT and CDR2 SNEGSKA (reference sequence).